This T cell receptor beta chain was recorded in a study of naive and memory T cell subsets. This clonotype was recorded many times. Both TRBC1 and TRBC2 were covered by a beta constant-region primer of two equimolar oligonucleotides. Ligated cDNA was amplified by four rounds of PCR with nested alpha and beta constant-region primers and SP2. Each CDR3 protein gets one entry after TCRdb re-called the UMI-ligation and nested PCR reads with MiXCR. The profile shows around 130,000 distinct CDR3 sequences, 36% of them singletons. Germline CDR1 LGHDT, CDR2 YNNKEL (reference sequence). The CDR3 is 14 residues long. Trimming removed 0 bases at V and 6 bases at J, with 9 bases between.

Sequenced material: central memory CD4+ T cells from blood. The receptor was isolated from a human donor in good health. J is TRBJ2-1 and V is TRBV3-1, with a tentative D call TRBD2 (5 bases). The CDR3 DNA is TGTGCCAGCAGCCAAGATTTACTAGTCAATGAGCAGTTCTTC. This codes for CASSQDLLVNEQFF.